These 9 T cell receptor beta chains were sequenced from one sample in a study of T cells in Graves' hyperthyroidism and ophthalmopathy. Researchers took RNA transcripts and amplified the TCR beta CDR3 regions from them. TCR CDR3 regions were first amplified by RT-PCR with HTBI primers. TCRdb used MiXCR to reprocess the multiplex PCR reads, holding one entry per CDR3 protein. The sample carries roughly 380,000 distinct CDR3 sequences, 15% to 20% recorded once. Specimen: blood. These TCRs come from a woman between 35 and 50 years old with Graves' ophthalmopathy.

This clonotype was seen at least ten times. The chain recombines TRBV6-2 or TRBV6-3 with TRBJ2-2; 8 bases agree with TRBD2. Unmatched junction bases numbered 16, after V lost 5 bases and J lost 2 bases. CDR3 size: 19 residues. Germline loops: CDR1 MNHEY, CDR2 SVGEGT. For the CDR3, the DNA is TGTGCCAGCAGTCTACCCTTACCGATAGCGGGAAGAAACACCGGGGAGCTGTTTTTT. Its translation is CASSLPLPIAGRNTGELFF.

This clonotype has ten or more counts. In nucleotides, the CDR3 is TGCAGTGCTGCGGGGGCGTACGAGCAGTACTTC. Amino acids: CSAAGAYEQYF. The V call is TRBV20-1, the J call TRBJ2-7; perhaps TRBD2 as D (7 bases). The CDR3 extends over 11 amino acids. V lost 5 bases and J lost 4, with 9 bases in between. Germline lookup yields CDR1 DFQATT and CDR2 SNEGSKA (reference sequence).

At least ten counts were recorded for this clonotype. The chain has TRBV6-1 and TRBJ2-7, with TRBD2 matching over 7 bases. CDR3 length: 13 amino acids. V dropped 7 bases and J dropped 3; count of bases not matched to a gene: 6. Germline CDR1 MNHNS, CDR2 SASEGT. The CDR3 region is CASTGGGFYEQYF. In nucleotides, the CDR3 is TGTGCCAGCACTGGCGGGGGATTCTACGAGCAGTACTTC.

This clonotype was recorded at least ten times. In DNA, the CDR3 is TGTGCCAGCAGTTACTCCCGGACGGTAACTAGCGGGAGAAGAAGCTCCTACGAGCAGTACTTC. Its protein is CASSYSRTVTSGRRSSYEQYF. The rearrangement links TRBV6-2 or TRBV6-3 to TRBJ2-7, with TRBD2 matching over 11 bases. The V gene's germline CDR1 is MNHEY and CDR2 SVGEGT. There are 21 residues in the CDR3. Trimming took 0 bases from V and 0 from J; bases not matched to a gene: 16.

In this sample, this clonotype turned up many times. J is TRBJ1-5 and V is TRBV3-1; 7 bases fit TRBD1. CDR3 length: 16 residues. Trimming removed 4 bases from V and 1 base from J; junction bases left unmatched: 7. The germline V gene encodes CDR1 LGHDT and CDR2 YNNKEL (reference sequence). The DNA for the CDR3 is TGTGCCAGCAGCCGGTCGACAGGGCCAAGCAATCAGCCCCAGCATTTT. This codes for CASSRSTGPSNQPQHF.

On this clonotype itself: A read error may be the cause here, since a much bigger clone is one base away. V is TRBV7-9 and J is TRBJ1-2; a possible D gene is TRBD1 (6 bases). Germline lookup yields CDR1 SEHNR and CDR2 FQNEAQ (reference sequence). The V and J ends lost 3 bases and 4 bases respectively, with 15 bases between them. The CDR3 has 15 amino acids. CDR3: CASSFSGARGYGYTF. CDR3 bases: TGTGCCAGCAGCTTTTCGGGGGCGCGAGGCTATGGCTACACCTTC.

This clonotype was counted ten times or more. The chain uses TRBV5-1 and TRBJ2-5, with 11 bases aligning to TRBD1. Looked up from germline, CDR1 is SGHRS and CDR2 is YFSETQ. The CDR3 extends over 14 amino acids. J lost 3 bases, V lost 7 bases, and 5 bases had no gene match. CDR3 DNA sequence: TGCGCCAGCGGATCGGGACAGGGGGAAGAGACCCAGTACTTC. This gives the protein CASGSGQGEETQYF.

This clonotype was found many times. The V call is TRBV28, the J call TRBJ1-6; no clear D. This CDR3 has 16 residues. V lost 4 bases, J lost 8 bases, and 18 bases lay in between. Germline CDR1 MDHEN, CDR2 SYDVKM. CDR3 DNA: TGTGCCAGCAGTTACCCCCGGTCTTCGGGCGATTCACCCCTCCACTTT. Its protein is CASSYPRSSGDSPLHF.

Remarks on this clonotype: Likely a read error: the CDR3 ends without its conserved phenylalanine or tryptophan. The J gene is TRBJ2-2, the V gene TRBV28, with D possibly being TRBD2 (6 bases). Per germline, CDR1 MDHEN and CDR2 SYDVKM. CDR3 length: 16 residues. V gave up 5 bases and J gave up 8 bases, with 21 bases separating them. The CDR3: CASSPSGRGTAGELFL. DNA of the CDR3: TGTGCCAGCAGTCCCTCGGGACGCGGGACTGCGGGGGAGCTGTTTTTG.